This T cell receptor beta chain was sequenced for a study of immune evolution from preneoplasia to lung adenocarcinoma (TCRdb year 2021). About the investigation overall: HLA loss of heterozygosity was observed in approximately 7%, 15% and 30% of AIS, MIA and ADC lesions, respectively, and was not observed in any AAH lesions. The study profiled immune contexture across lung adenocarcinoma precursors and invasive adenocarcinoma using immune gene expression, TCR sequencing and multiplex immunofluorescence. Resected precursor lesions (AAH, AIS, MIA) and invasive adenocarcinomas were compared with paired morphologically normal lung tissue. The sample size was set by how many specimens were available, not by a prior power calculation. The immune data were integrated with whole exome sequencing and methylation data obtained from the same cohort of nodules. In total, the cohort included under 60 patients with pulmonary nodules, all of whom underwent surgical resection. TCR sequencing data came from about 52 patients. According to the study, roughly 110 samples were used for TCR sequencing. Class I HLA alleles were inferred from exome data with POLYSOLVER, and allele-specific HLA loss was detected with LOHHLA. Broad study findings and their caveats: Compared with EGFR-mutant or double wild-type lesions, KRAS-mutant nodules had the highest T cell clonality. Normal lung had the highest top T cell clone frequencies, and these frequencies appeared to fall progressively from AAH through AIS, MIA and invasive adenocarcinoma. Because all patients came from Japan and China, whether the findings apply to Western populations was uncertain. Normal lung showed the highest clonality, whereas later-stage lesions appeared to have higher T cell density and diversity but lower clonality. Findings were based on association rather than direct causation; larger cohorts with long-term follow-up and longitudinal biopsies were deemed needed.

Using the immunoSEQ hsTCRbeta Kit, TCR beta CDR3 regions were sequenced from DNA. The original pipeline was this. The ImmunoSEQ Analyzer was used to analyse the TCR sequencing data. T cell clonality was defined as 1 minus Pielou's evenness, calculated on productive rearrangements. The inverse Simpson index, applied to productive templates, was used to measure T cell diversity. T cell density was defined as TCR beta template counts normalized to usable DNA, with usable DNA estimated by amplification and sequencing of housekeeping genes. TCR metrics were compared across histologic stages using two-sided Kruskal-Wallis tests. TCRdb obtained this table from immuneACCESS and retained in-frame rearrangements with V and J assigned. These tables miss some clones; where compared with another copy, unresolved V genes account for less than half of the shortfall, and the remainder is unexplained. V, J and clone size reflect that table, while D and trimming were determined from the DNA. Present in this sample are 9,500 to 10,000 clones, 60% to 85% of which were seen just once. In total, the top ten clones hold roughly 5% of the sample.

Measured from the cysteine to the phenylalanine, the CDR3 is 13 residues long. Left in the record is the CDR3 DNA by itself, 39 bases read in frame from the first base. The V and J ends are trimmed by 1 base and 0 bases, leaving 4 bases between them. The germline V gene supplies CDR1 MGHRA and CDR2 YSYEKL. Patients underwent resection in Japan or China between about 2014 and 2017. Histologic diagnosis of each case was confirmed independently by two lung cancer pathologists on H&E slides. Macro-dissection after pathologic assessment enriched premalignant or tumor cells for nucleic acid extraction. FFPE tissue was used for DNA isolation with the AllPrep DNA/RNA FFPE Kit. For this clone: Its antigen is unknown. No per-base quality is available; no much larger clone lies one base away.

This TCR was recovered from a person between 65 and 79 years old with lung adenocarcinoma. Some clones in this sample may be carry-over from other donors' samples. Sequenced material: FFPE minimally invasive lung adenocarcinoma tissue. The sample's cell subset or site label is to be understood as: micro-invasive lung adenocarcinoma (MIA). The sequence links TRBV4-1 to TRBJ2-7; no D gene can be assigned with confidence. The CDR3 region reads CASSQASSYEQYF. The sequence in DNA is TGCGCCAGCAGCCAAGCCAGCTCCTACGAGCAGTACTTC.